The table lists the clone carrying this T cell receptor (beta chain) with a few counts. Original data processing: Scientists estimated how many nucleated cells there were by amplifying reference gene primers. Sequencing used immunoSEQ multiplex PCR; TCRdb keeps in-frame clones, though not all of them. V and J calls plus clone size are reproduced from that table; the DNA served to infer D and trimming. The data contain some 80,000 clones, 60% to 85% of them singletons. The source of the sample is a study of blood T cell repertoires in COVID-19. Study-level information: There were acute and convalescent COVID-19 samples, and they came from the United States, Italy and Spain. T cells, B-cell-depleted T cells, or PBMCs provided the cDNA or gDNA that served as material.

Trimming took 4 bases from V and 7 from J; bases not matched to a gene: 5. CDR1 LGHNA and CDR2 YNFKEQ come from the germline V gene. The CDR3 totals 14 residues. The sequence was collected from a woman of 80 years or more with active or convalescent COVID-19. The rearrangement joins TRBV4-2 to TRBJ2-1; TRBD1 agrees at 9 bases. Sequencing was carried out using peripheral blood. CDR3 nucleotide sequence: TGTGCCAGCAGCCCTGGACAGGGGTCTAATGAGCAGTTCTTC. It yields the protein CASSPGQGSNEQFF.